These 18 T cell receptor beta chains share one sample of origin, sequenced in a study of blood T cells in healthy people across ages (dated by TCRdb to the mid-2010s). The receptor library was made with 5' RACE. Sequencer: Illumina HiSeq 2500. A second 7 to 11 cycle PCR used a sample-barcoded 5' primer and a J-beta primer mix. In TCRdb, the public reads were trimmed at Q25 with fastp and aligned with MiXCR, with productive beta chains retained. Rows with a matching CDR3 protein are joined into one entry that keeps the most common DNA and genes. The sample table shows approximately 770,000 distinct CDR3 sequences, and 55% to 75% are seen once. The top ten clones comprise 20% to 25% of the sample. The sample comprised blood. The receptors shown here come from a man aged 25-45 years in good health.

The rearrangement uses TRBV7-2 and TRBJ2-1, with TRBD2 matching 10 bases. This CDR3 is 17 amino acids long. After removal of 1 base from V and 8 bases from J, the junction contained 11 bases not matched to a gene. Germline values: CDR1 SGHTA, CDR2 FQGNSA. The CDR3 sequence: CASSLVVSGGAYYEQFF. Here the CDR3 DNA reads TGTGCCAGCAGCTTAGTTGTCAGCGGGGGGGCATACTATGAGCAGTTCTTC.

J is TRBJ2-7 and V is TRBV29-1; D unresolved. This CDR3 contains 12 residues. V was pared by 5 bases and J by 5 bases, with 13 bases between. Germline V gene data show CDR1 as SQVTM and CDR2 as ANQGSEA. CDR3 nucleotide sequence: TGCAGCGTTTTGGCATCCGGGCACGAGCAGTACTTC. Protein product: CSVLASGHEQYF.

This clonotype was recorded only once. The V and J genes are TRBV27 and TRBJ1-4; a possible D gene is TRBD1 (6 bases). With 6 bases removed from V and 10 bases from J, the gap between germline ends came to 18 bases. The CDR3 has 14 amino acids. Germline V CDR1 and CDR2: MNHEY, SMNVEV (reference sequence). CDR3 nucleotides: TGTGCCAGCAGAGCAGGGGAAGGGGGAGGAAAACTGTTTTTT. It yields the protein CASRAGEGGGKLFF.

In DNA form, the CDR3 reads TGTGCCAGCAGTTTAGGGGCTAGCGGATTCCAAGAGACCCAGTACTTC. Protein: CASSLGASGFQETQYF. The chain links TRBV12-3 or TRBV12-4 to TRBJ2-5; 7 bases are a match to TRBD2. V gave up 1 base and J gave up 1 base; unmatched junction bases: 6. The CDR3 is 16 amino acids.

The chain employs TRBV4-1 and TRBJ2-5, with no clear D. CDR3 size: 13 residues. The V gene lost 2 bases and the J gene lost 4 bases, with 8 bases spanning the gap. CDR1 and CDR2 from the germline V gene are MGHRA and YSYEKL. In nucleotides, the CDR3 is TGCGCCAGCAGCCAACGACGTACAGAGACCCAGTACTTC. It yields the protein CASSQRRTETQYF.

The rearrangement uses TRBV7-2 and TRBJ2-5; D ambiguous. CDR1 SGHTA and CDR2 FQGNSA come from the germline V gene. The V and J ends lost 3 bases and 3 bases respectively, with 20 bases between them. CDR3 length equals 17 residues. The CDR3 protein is CASSLNIRMKSEETQYF. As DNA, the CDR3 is TGTGCCAGCAGCTTGAACATAAGGATGAAATCAGAAGAGACCCAGTACTTC.

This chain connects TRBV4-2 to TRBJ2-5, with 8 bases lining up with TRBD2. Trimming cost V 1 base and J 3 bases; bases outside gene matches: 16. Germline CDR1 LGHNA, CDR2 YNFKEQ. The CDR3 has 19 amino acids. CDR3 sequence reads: CASSQVRGLGARGEETQYF. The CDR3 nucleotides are TGTGCCAGCAGCCAAGTTCGTGGTTTGGGAGCGCGGGGGGAAGAGACCCAGTACTTC.

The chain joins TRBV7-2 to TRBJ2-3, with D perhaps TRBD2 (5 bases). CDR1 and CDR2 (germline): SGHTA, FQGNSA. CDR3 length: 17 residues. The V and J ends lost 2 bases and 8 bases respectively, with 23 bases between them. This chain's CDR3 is CASSLYLVGSFRGTQYF. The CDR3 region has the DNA TGTGCCAGCAGCTTATATTTGGTTGGGAGTTTTAGAGGTACGCAGTATTTT. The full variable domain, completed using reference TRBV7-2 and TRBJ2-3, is GAGVSQSPSNKVTEKGKDVELRCDPISGHTALYWYRQSLGQGLEFLIYFQGNSAPDKSGLPSDRFSAERTGGSVSTLTIQRTQQEDSAVYLCASSLYLVGSFRGTQYFGPGTRLTVL.

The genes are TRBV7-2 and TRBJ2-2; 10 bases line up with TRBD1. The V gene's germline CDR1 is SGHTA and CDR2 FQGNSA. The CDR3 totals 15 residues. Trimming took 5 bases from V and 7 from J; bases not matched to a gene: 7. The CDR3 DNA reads TGTGCCAGCAGCCCCCGACAGGGGGCGATCGGGGAGCTGTTTTTT. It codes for CASSPRQGAIGELFF.

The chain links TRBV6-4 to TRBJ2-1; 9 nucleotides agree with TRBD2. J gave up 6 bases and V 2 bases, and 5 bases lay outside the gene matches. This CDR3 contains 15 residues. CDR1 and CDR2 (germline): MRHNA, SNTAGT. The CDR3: CASSDGGGEVNEQFF. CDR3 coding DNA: TGTGCCAGCAGTGACGGCGGGGGGGAGGTCAATGAGCAGTTCTTC.

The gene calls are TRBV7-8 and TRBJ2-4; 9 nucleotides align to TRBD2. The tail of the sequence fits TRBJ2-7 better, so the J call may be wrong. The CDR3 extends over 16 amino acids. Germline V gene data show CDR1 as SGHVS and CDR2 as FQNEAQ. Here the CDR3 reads CASSLGGTSLTYEQYF. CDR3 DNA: TGTGCCAGCAGCTTAGGGGGGACTAGCCTCACCTACGAGCAGTACTTC.

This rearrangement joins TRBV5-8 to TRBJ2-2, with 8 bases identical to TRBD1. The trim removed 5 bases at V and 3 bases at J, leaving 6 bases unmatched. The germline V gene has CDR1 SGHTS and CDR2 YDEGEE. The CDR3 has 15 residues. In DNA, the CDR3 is TGTGCCAGCAGTGACTCAGGGGGCTACACCGGGGAGCTGTTTTTT. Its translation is CASSDSGGYTGELFF.

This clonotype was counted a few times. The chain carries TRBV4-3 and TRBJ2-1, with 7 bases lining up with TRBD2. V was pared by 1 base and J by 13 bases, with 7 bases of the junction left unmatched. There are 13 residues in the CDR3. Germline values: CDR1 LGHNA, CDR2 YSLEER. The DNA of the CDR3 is TGCGCCAGCAGCCAAGCGGGAGGCAGTTCACAGTTCTTC. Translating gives CASSQAGGSSQFF.

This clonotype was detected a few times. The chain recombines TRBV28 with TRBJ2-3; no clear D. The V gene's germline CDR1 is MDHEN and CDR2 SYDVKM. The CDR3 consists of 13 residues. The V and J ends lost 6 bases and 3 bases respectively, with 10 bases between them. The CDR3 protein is CASSWRRTDTQYF. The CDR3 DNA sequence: TGTGCCAGCAGCTGGCGACGGACAGATACGCAGTATTTT.

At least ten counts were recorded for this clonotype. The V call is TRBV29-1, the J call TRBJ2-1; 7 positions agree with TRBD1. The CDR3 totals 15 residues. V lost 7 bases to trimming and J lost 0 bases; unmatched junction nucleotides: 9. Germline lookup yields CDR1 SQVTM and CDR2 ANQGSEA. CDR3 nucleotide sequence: TGCAGCGGGGGGAAGTGGGACAGCTCCTACAATGAGCAGTTCTTC. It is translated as CSGGKWDSSYNEQFF.

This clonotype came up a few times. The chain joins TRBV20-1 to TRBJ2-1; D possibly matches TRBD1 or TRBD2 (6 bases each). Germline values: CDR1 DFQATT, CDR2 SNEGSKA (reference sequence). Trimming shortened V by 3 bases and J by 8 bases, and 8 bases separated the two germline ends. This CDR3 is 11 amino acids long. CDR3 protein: CSARGGDEQFF. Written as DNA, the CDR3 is TGCAGTGCTAGGGGGGGCGATGAGCAGTTCTTC.

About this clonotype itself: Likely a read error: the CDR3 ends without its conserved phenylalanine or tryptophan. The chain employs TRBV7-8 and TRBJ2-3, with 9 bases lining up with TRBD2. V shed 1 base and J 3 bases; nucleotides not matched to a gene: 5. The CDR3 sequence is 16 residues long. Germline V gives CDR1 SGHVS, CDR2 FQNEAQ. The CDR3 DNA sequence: TGTGCCAGCAGCTTAGTAGTCCTAGCGGGAACAGATACGCAGTATTTG. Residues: CASSLVVLAGTDTQYL.

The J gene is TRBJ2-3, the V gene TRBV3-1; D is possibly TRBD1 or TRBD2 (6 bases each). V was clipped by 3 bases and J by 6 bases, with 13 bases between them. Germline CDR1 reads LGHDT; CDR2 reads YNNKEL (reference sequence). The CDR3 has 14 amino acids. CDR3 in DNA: TGTGCCAGCAGCCACTGGGGGGCCCAGGATACGCAGTATTTT. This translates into CASSHWGAQDTQYF.